A selection of T cell receptor beta chains follows, all from one sample in a study of radiation and T cells in renal cell carcinoma. The table came from immunoSEQ multiplex PCR; TCRdb's copy has only in-frame clones and leaves some out. In the table there are about 83,000 clones, around 78% of which are singletons. This specimen was blood, taken from a patient whose treatment included radiotherapy and nephrectomy. These receptor sequences come from an older woman with renal cell carcinoma. The CDR3 runs from the conserved cysteine through the conserved F or W. The order of the fields is V gene, CDR3 length, D gene, J gene, clone size, CDR3 DNA, CDR3 protein. D genes are given only for firm matches. Only part of the rows carry a size: once, few, many, or a class if the clone is expanded.

>TRBV5-8|15|.|TRBJ1-5|.
TGTGCCAGCAGCTTGGGAGGGGTAGGCAATCAGCCCCAGCATTTT
CASSLGGVGNQPQHF
>TRBV5-1|17|.|TRBJ1-4|.
TGCGCCAGCAGCTTTGACCCAAGTGGGGGGACAAATGAAAAACTGTTTTTT
CASSFDPSGGTNEKLFF
>TRBV5-4|17|.|TRBJ2-6|.
TGTGCCAGCAGCAGGTTTACTCAGGTTTCTGGGGCCAACGTCCTGACTTTC
CASSRFTQVSGANVLTF
>TRBV4-3|14|.|TRBJ1-2|.
TGCGCCAGCAGCCAAGAGGATTACGGGTATGGCTACACCTTC
CASSQEDYGYGYTF
>TRBV27|13|.|TRBJ2-7|.
TGTGCCAGCAGTTTAAGGTCCGACTACGAGCAGTACTTC
CASSLRSDYEQYF
>TRBV9|13|.|TRBJ1-5|few
TGTGCCAGCAGCGGACTTTCAGATCAGCCCCAGCATTTT
CASSGLSDQPQHF
>TRBV2|13|.|TRBJ1-6|.
TGTGCCAGCAGGAACTGGAACGCTTCACCCCTCCACTTT
CASRNWNASPLHF
>TRBV6-5|12|.|TRBJ2-7|.
TGTGCCAGCAGCCGGGACACAAACGAGCAGTACTTC
CASSRDTNEQYF
>TRBV5-4|14|TRBD1|TRBJ2-3|.
TGTGCCAGCAGCTCGACAGGGGGGACAGATACGCAGTATTTT
CASSSTGGTDTQYF
>TRBV5-1|15|TRBD2|TRBJ2-5|.
TGCGCCAGCAGCCTCGGGACTAGCGGGGCCGAGACCCAGTACTTC
CASSLGTSGAETQYF
>TRBV2|13|.|TRBJ1-1|medium-sized
TGTGCCAGCAAGGGAACACCGTACACTGAAGCTTTCTTT
CASKGTPYTEAFF
>TRBV7-9|13|.|TRBJ2-7|.
TGTGCCAGCAGCCCCGACACCTCCTACGAGCAGTACTTC
CASSPDTSYEQYF
>TRBV19|14|.|TRBJ1-1|.
TGTGCCAGTAAAAATTTATTTAGGAACACTGAAGCTTTCTTT
CASKNLFRNTEAFF
>TRBV2|14|.|TRBJ2-2|.
TGTGCCAGCAGTTTTACAACGAACACCGGGGAGCTGTTTTTT
CASSFTTNTGELFF
>TRBV6-6|14|TRBD2|TRBJ2-3|once
TGTGCCAGCAGCGGCGGGGGGGCCGGGGATACGCAGTATTTT
CASSGGGAGDTQYF
>TRBV28|12|.|TRBJ1-5|.
TGTGCCAGTACGAAGCCCAATGGGCCCCAGCATTTT
CASTKPNGPQHF
>TRBV7-2|14|TRBD2|TRBJ2-7|once
TGTGCCAGCAGTGGGGGAGGGTATGTGAACGAGCAGTACTTC
CASSGGGYVNEQYF
>TRBV7-6|15|.|TRBJ1-3|once
TGTGCCAGCAGCTTAAAGTCTATGGGTGGAAACACCATATATTTT
CASSLKSMGGNTIYF
>TRBV4-1|15|TRBD1|TRBJ2-7|.
TGCGCCAGCAGCCCTTTAGGACAGGGATCCTACGAGCAGTACTTC
CASSPLGQGSYEQYF
>TRBV15|14|.|TRBJ1-1|.
TGTGCCACCAGCAGAACCGGGCCCCACACTGAAGCTTTCTTT
CATSRTGPHTEAFF
>TRBV10-1|11|.|TRBJ2-5|.
TGCGCCAGCAGTGAAAGGGGGACCCAGTACTTC
CASSERGTQYF
>TRBV12-5|14|.|TRBJ1-2|.
TGTGCTAGTGGTTTGTATGGGGGGAACTATGGCTACACCTTC
CASGLYGGNYGYTF
>TRBV5-4|18|TRBD1|TRBJ1-6|.
TGTGCCAGCAGCTTGGGGGACAGGAGCGATACCACCCATTCACCCCTCCACTTT
CASSLGDRSDTTHSPLHF
>TRBV11-1|17|TRBD2|TRBJ2-5|.
TGTGCCAGCAGTTCCGGGACTAGCGGGAGGAGGAGAGAGACCCAGTACTTC
CASSSGTSGRRRETQYF
>TRBV28|15|TRBD1|TRBJ1-3|.
TGTGCCAGCGTGGGACAGGGTAAAGTCGGAAACACCATATATTTT
CASVGQGKVGNTIYF
>TRBV19|11|.|TRBJ2-1|once
TGTGCCAGTACCGCCTACAATGAGCAGTTCTTC
CASTAYNEQFF
>TRBV6-1|15|.|TRBJ2-1|.
TGTGCCAGCAGTGAAGCGCTTCGGGGCTACAATGAGCAGTTCTTC
CASSEALRGYNEQFF
>TRBV7-3|16|.|TRBJ2-3|.
TGTGCCAGCAGCCCGACTGTTCGGACATCGACGGATACGCAGTATTTT
CASSPTVRTSTDTQYF
>TRBV6-1|13|TRBD1|TRBJ2-4|.
TGTGCCAGCAGTGAAGGGGGACAGCTAACTCCGTACTTC
CASSEGGQLTPYF
>TRBV5-5|13|.|TRBJ1-1|medium-sized
TGTGCCAGCAGCTTTCGGCCGAACACTGAAGCTTTCTTT
CASSFRPNTEAFF
>TRBV4-2|13|TRBD2|TRBJ2-7|few
TGTGCCAGCAGCTTTGGGACTAGCGGCGAGCAGTACTTC
CASSFGTSGEQYF
>TRBV4-1|15|TRBD2|TRBJ2-7|.
TGCGCCAGCAGGAGGGAGGGGCCCCTCTCCTACGAGCAGTACTTC
CASRREGPLSYEQYF
>TRBV6-5|15|TRBD2|TRBJ2-5|.
TGTGCCAGCAGTTCGGGCGGGGGGGTCCAAGAGACCCAGTACTTC
CASSSGGGVQETQYF
>TRBV19|17|.|TRBJ2-6|.
TGTGCCAGTAGTACTGAATGGGGGGGCGCGGGGGCCAACGTCCTGACTTTC
CASSTEWGGAGANVLTF
>TRBV4-3|17|TRBD1|TRBJ1-1|.
TGCGCCAGCAGCCAAGAAGCCACACAGGGGATGAACACTGAAGCTTTCTTT
CASSQEATQGMNTEAFF